This entry is about one TCR beta chain. Its cognate antigen is unknown. Given a far larger clone just one base away, this is likely a sequencing read error. The same CDR3 is also encoded by other DNA sequences in this sample. The V gene's germline CDR1 is MDHEN and CDR2 SYDVKM. Trimming cost V 2 bases and J 1 base, with 7 bases left between them. This CDR3 has 14 residues. This record belongs to a study of shared clonotypes between healthy human individuals. Study findings and constraints: Blood alone was sampled, and tissue repertoires likely differ.

The assay used deep level. The table came from immunoSEQ multiplex PCR; TCRdb's copy has only in-frame clones and leaves some out. The sample lists about 460,000 clones; around 77% were seen once. Donors had no recently reported acute infections or vaccinations and were HIV-negative. The J gene is TRBJ2-3, the V gene TRBV28; D is undetermined. The sample comprised PBMCs. The source of this sequence is a woman aged 40 to 50 in good health. Some clones in this sample may be carry-over from other donors' samples. CDR3 nucleotide sequence: TGTGCCAGCAGTTTAGTGCAGGGCACAGATACGCAGTATTTT. Residues: CASSLVQGTDTQYF.